These T cell receptor beta chains were read from a single sample in a study of blood T cell repertoires in COVID-19. The assay was immunoSEQ multiplex PCR, and TCRdb's table has in-frame clones only and misses some. The sample has just over 650,000 clones; 75% to 90% are singletons. Input material: peripheral blood. The receptor set was obtained from a young woman with acute or convalescent COVID-19. The CDR3 runs from the conserved cysteine through the conserved F or W. A D gene is named only where the DNA matches it firmly. The size of a clone is reported for some rows only, either as once, few or many, or as a class for expanded clones.

D gene: -
J gene: TRBJ1-5
V gene: TRBV6-2/TRBV6-3
clone size: -
CDR3 protein: CASSPHNQPQHF
CDR3 DNA: TGTGCCAGCAGCCCACACAATCAGCCCCAGCATTTT

D gene: -
J gene: TRBJ2-5
V gene: TRBV5-1
clone size: -
CDR3 protein: CATRTAYQETQYF
CDR3 DNA: TGCGCCACCCGGACAGCCTACCAAGAGACCCAGTACTTC

D gene: TRBD1
J gene: TRBJ1-6
V gene: TRBV12-5
clone size: -
CDR3 protein: CASGLVLTRDRNSPLHF
CDR3 DNA: TGTGCTAGTGGTTTGGTACTTACCCGGGACAGGAATTCACCCCTCCACTTT

D gene: -
J gene: TRBJ1-5
V gene: TRBV14
clone size: -
CDR3 protein: CASSPGSNQPQHF
CDR3 DNA: TGTGCCAGCAGCCCAGGGAGCAATCAGCCCCAGCATTTT

D gene: -
J gene: TRBJ1-2
V gene: TRBV19
clone size: -
CDR3 protein: CASSPRDYGYTF
CDR3 DNA: TGTGCCAGTAGTCCCAGGGACTATGGCTACACCTTC

D gene: -
J gene: TRBJ2-7
V gene: TRBV4-3
clone size: -
CDR3 protein: CASSPDRTYEQYF
CDR3 DNA: TGCGCCAGCAGCCCTGACAGAACCTACGAGCAGTACTTC

D gene: TRBD1
J gene: TRBJ1-1
V gene: TRBV7-3
clone size: -
CDR3 protein: CASSQQRGPNTEAFF
CDR3 DNA: TGTGCCAGCAGCCAACAAAGGGGGCCGAACACTGAAGCTTTCTTT

D gene: -
J gene: TRBJ1-2
V gene: TRBV15
clone size: -
CDR3 protein: CAITESDENGYTF
CDR3 DNA: TGTGCCATTACAGAATCCGACGAAAACGGCTACACCTTC

D gene: TRBD1
J gene: TRBJ1-6
V gene: TRBV5-1
clone size: -
CDR3 protein: CASTPTRDRVSPLHF
CDR3 DNA: TGCGCCAGCACCCCTACCCGGGACAGGGTATCACCCCTCCACTTT

D gene: -
J gene: TRBJ2-1
V gene: TRBV4-1
clone size: -
CDR3 protein: CASSQENGPVEQFF
CDR3 DNA: TGCGCCAGCAGCCAAGAGAATGGGCCAGTTGAGCAGTTCTTC

D gene: -
J gene: TRBJ1-2
V gene: TRBV9
clone size: -
CDR3 protein: CASSVGSGWNYGYTF
CDR3 DNA: TGTGCCAGCAGCGTAGGGTCAGGGTGGAACTATGGCTACACCTTC

D gene: TRBD1
J gene: TRBJ1-2
V gene: TRBV29-1
clone size: -
CDR3 protein: CSVDREKVGYTF
CDR3 DNA: TGCAGCGTGGACAGGGAGAAGGTTGGCTACACCTTC

D gene: TRBD1
J gene: TRBJ2-7
V gene: TRBV27
clone size: -
CDR3 protein: CASSSAGQGSEQYF
CDR3 DNA: TGTGCCAGCAGTTCCGCGGGACAGGGAAGCGAGCAGTACTTC

D gene: -
J gene: TRBJ1-2
V gene: TRBV29-1
clone size: few
CDR3 protein: CSSDTAYGYTF
CDR3 DNA: TGCAGTTCCGACACAGCTTATGGCTACACCTTC

D gene: TRBD2
J gene: TRBJ2-1
V gene: TRBV7-3
clone size: -
CDR3 protein: CASSPGLAGEQFF
CDR3 DNA: TGTGCCAGCAGCCCGGGACTAGCGGGGGAGCAGTTCTTC

D gene: -
J gene: TRBJ1-1
V gene: TRBV15
clone size: -
CDR3 protein: CATGPDRFGTEAFF
CDR3 DNA: TGTGCCACCGGACCCGACAGGTTCGGGACTGAAGCTTTCTTT

D gene: -
J gene: TRBJ1-2
V gene: TRBV7-6
clone size: -
CDR3 protein: CASSPLLTGGYGYTF
CDR3 DNA: TGTGCCAGCAGCCCGCTATTGACAGGAGGCTATGGCTACACCTTC

D gene: TRBD2
J gene: TRBJ2-1
V gene: TRBV5-8
clone size: -
CDR3 protein: CASSLQGLAGNEQFF
CDR3 DNA: TGTGCCAGCAGCTTGCAGGGTCTAGCGGGAAATGAGCAGTTCTTC

D gene: -
J gene: TRBJ1-2
V gene: TRBV5-1
clone size: -
CDR3 protein: CASSLELPDYGYTF
CDR3 DNA: TGCGCCAGCAGCTTGGAGTTGCCAGACTATGGCTACACCTTC

D gene: -
J gene: TRBJ1-6
V gene: TRBV5-6
clone size: once
CDR3 protein: CASSRPRGRSYNSPLHF
CDR3 DNA: TGTGCCAGCAGCCGTCCCAGGGGTAGGTCCTATAATTCACCCCTCCACTTT

D gene: -
J gene: TRBJ1-1
V gene: TRBV28
clone size: -
CDR3 protein: CASSPLGALHEAFF
CDR3 DNA: TGTGCCAGCAGTCCCTTGGGGGCCTTACATGAAGCTTTCTTT

D gene: -
J gene: TRBJ2-7
V gene: TRBV6-5
clone size: once
CDR3 protein: CASSQVPYEQYF
CDR3 DNA: TGTGCCAGCAGCCAGGTTCCCTACGAGCAGTACTTC

D gene: -
J gene: TRBJ2-7
V gene: TRBV7-7
clone size: -
CDR3 protein: CASSLALEQGPREQYF
CDR3 DNA: TGTGCCAGCAGCTTAGCGCTTGAACAAGGTCCGAGGGAGCAGTACTTC

D gene: TRBD1
J gene: TRBJ1-1
V gene: TRBV30
clone size: -
CDR3 protein: CAWGTLPDRGLNTEAFF
CDR3 DNA: TGTGCCTGGGGAACACTACCCGACAGGGGGCTGAACACTGAAGCTTTCTTT

D gene: -
J gene: TRBJ1-1
V gene: TRBV30
clone size: -
CDR3 protein: CAWGGVPEAFF
CDR3 DNA: TGTGCCTGGGGGGGGGTACCTGAAGCTTTCTTT

D gene: TRBD1
J gene: TRBJ1-2
V gene: TRBV6-1
clone size: -
CDR3 protein: CASSEAPGGAGYGYTF
CDR3 DNA: TGTGCCAGCAGTGAAGCCCCAGGGGGCGCGGGATATGGCTACACCTTC

D gene: TRBD1
J gene: TRBJ1-1
V gene: TRBV5-1
clone size: -
CDR3 protein: CASSPGQGKKNTEAFF
CDR3 DNA: TGCGCCAGCAGCCCGGGACAGGGGAAAAAGAACACTGAAGCTTTCTTT

D gene: TRBD2
J gene: TRBJ2-3
V gene: TRBV11-2
clone size: -
CDR3 protein: CASSSGLAGVGTQYF
CDR3 DNA: TGTGCCAGCAGCTCAGGACTAGCGGGGGTGGGTACGCAGTATTTT

D gene: -
J gene: TRBJ2-7
V gene: TRBV13
clone size: -
CDR3 protein: CASSYGQSYEQYF
CDR3 DNA: TGTGCCAGCAGCTACGGACAGTCCTACGAGCAGTACTTC

D gene: -
J gene: TRBJ2-2
V gene: TRBV5-4
clone size: -
CDR3 protein: CASSFPAGENTGELFF
CDR3 DNA: TGTGCCAGCAGCTTCCCCGCAGGCGAGAACACCGGGGAGCTGTTTTTT

D gene: TRBD2
J gene: TRBJ2-1
V gene: TRBV15
clone size: -
CDR3 protein: CATSPGLAAIFNEQFF
CDR3 DNA: TGTGCCACCAGCCCGGGACTAGCCGCGATTTTCAATGAGCAGTTCTTC

D gene: -
J gene: TRBJ1-6
V gene: TRBV15
clone size: -
CDR3 protein: CATSPDRSYNSPLHF
CDR3 DNA: TGTGCCACCAGCCCAGACAGATCCTATAATTCACCCCTCCACTTT

D gene: TRBD1
J gene: TRBJ1-1
V gene: TRBV7-8
clone size: -
CDR3 protein: CASSFEDRGRGITEAFF
CDR3 DNA: TGTGCCAGCAGCTTCGAGGACAGGGGGCGAGGAATCACTGAAGCTTTCTTT

D gene: TRBD1
J gene: TRBJ2-6
V gene: TRBV12-3/TRBV12-4
clone size: -
CDR3 protein: CASRAGTDNVLTF
CDR3 DNA: TGTGCCAGCAGAGCAGGGACAGACAACGTCCTGACTTTC

D gene: -
J gene: TRBJ2-3
V gene: TRBV4-1
clone size: -
CDR3 protein: CASSQGNRVGTQYF
CDR3 DNA: TGCGCCAGCAGCCAAGGGAACAGGGTGGGTACGCAGTATTTT

D gene: -
J gene: TRBJ1-1
V gene: TRBV2
clone size: -
CDR3 protein: CASSEGGRNTEAFF
CDR3 DNA: TGTGCCAGCAGTGAGGGAGGCAGAAACACTGAAGCTTTCTTT

D gene: -
J gene: TRBJ2-7
V gene: TRBV6-5
clone size: -
CDR3 protein: CATTVLSYEQYF
CDR3 DNA: TGTGCCACCACGGTCCTTTCCTACGAGCAGTACTTC

D gene: -
J gene: TRBJ1-3
V gene: TRBV7-2
clone size: once
CDR3 protein: CASSSQPWGRGYSGNTIYF
CDR3 DNA: TGTGCCAGCAGCTCCCAGCCCTGGGGACGGGGGTATTCTGGAAACACCATATATTTT

D gene: -
J gene: TRBJ1-2
V gene: TRBV21-1
clone size: few
CDR3 protein: CASTTEGDWGRISNYGYTF
CDR3 DNA: TGTGCCAGCACCACAGAGGGCGACTGGGGGCGCATATCTAACTATGGCTACACCTTC

D gene: -
J gene: TRBJ1-5
V gene: TRBV6-4
clone size: -
CDR3 protein: CASSDGAAQPQHF
CDR3 DNA: TGTGCCAGCAGTGACGGGGCGGCTCAGCCCCAGCATTTT

D gene: -
J gene: TRBJ2-7
V gene: TRBV5-1
clone size: -
CDR3 protein: CASSLLRRPYEQYF
CDR3 DNA: TGCGCCAGCAGCTTGCTCAGGCGACCCTACGAGCAGTACTTC

D gene: TRBD1
J gene: TRBJ1-2
V gene: TRBV19
clone size: -
CDR3 protein: CASRIGQGAMRGYTF
CDR3 DNA: TGTGCCAGCCGGATCGGACAGGGGGCGATGCGTGGCTACACCTTC

D gene: -
J gene: TRBJ2-1
V gene: TRBV5-4
clone size: -
CDR3 protein: CASSLAGGTRNRNEQFF
CDR3 DNA: TGTGCCAGCAGCTTGGCCGGCGGGACTCGTAATAGGAATGAGCAGTTCTTC

D gene: -
J gene: TRBJ1-3
V gene: TRBV4-1
clone size: -
CDR3 protein: CASRLGGPKTSGNTIYF
CDR3 DNA: TGCGCCAGTCGATTGGGGGGGCCTAAAACTTCTGGAAACACCATATATTTT

D gene: -
J gene: TRBJ2-7
V gene: TRBV19
clone size: -
CDR3 protein: CASSLGLPSYEQYF
CDR3 DNA: TGTGCCAGTAGTTTAGGACTTCCATCCTACGAGCAGTACTTC

D gene: -
J gene: TRBJ1-6
V gene: TRBV7-3
clone size: -
CDR3 protein: CASSLGGATNSPLHF
CDR3 DNA: TGTGCCAGCAGCTTAGGAGGGGCTACGAATTCACCCCTCCACTTT

D gene: -
J gene: TRBJ2-3
V gene: TRBV12-3/TRBV12-4
clone size: once
CDR3 protein: CASTTGTDTQYF
CDR3 DNA: TGTGCCAGCACCACGGGTACAGATACGCAGTATTTT

D gene: -
J gene: TRBJ1-1
V gene: TRBV28
clone size: -
CDR3 protein: CASGGHLNTEAFF
CDR3 DNA: TGTGCCAGCGGGGGACACTTGAACACTGAAGCTTTCTTT

D gene: TRBD1
J gene: TRBJ1-2
V gene: TRBV5-5
clone size: -
CDR3 protein: CASSLFSGGKKSYTF
CDR3 DNA: TGTGCCAGCAGCTTGTTCTCAGGGGGCAAGAAGAGCTACACCTTC

D gene: -
J gene: TRBJ1-5
V gene: TRBV21-1
clone size: few
CDR3 protein: CASLARNPGQALRSNQPQHF
CDR3 DNA: TGTGCCAGTTTGGCCCGTAACCCGGGACAGGCTTTAAGGAGCAATCAGCCCCAGCATTTT

D gene: TRBD1
J gene: TRBJ1-1
V gene: TRBV2
clone size: -
CDR3 protein: CASRTGVNTEAFF
CDR3 DNA: TGTGCCAGCCGGACAGGGGTGAACACTGAAGCTTTCTTT